This is a list of T cell receptor beta chains from one sample in a study of lymphopenia after photon versus proton radiotherapy. Produced via immunoSEQ multiplex PCR; TCRdb's table is partial and in-frame only. This table holds around 19,000 clones, more than 85% found once. The material sequenced was peripheral blood, taken from a patient treated with photon-based radiotherapy. These TCRs come from a woman in her thirties or forties with cholangiocarcinoma. The CDR3 runs from the conserved cysteine through the conserved F or W. Fields, in order: V gene, J gene, clone size, D gene, CDR3 length, CDR3 DNA, CDR3 protein. D genes are given only for firm matches. Not every row has a clone size; where given, it reads once, few, many or a size class.

TRBV11-2	TRBJ2-7	-	TRBD1	15	TGTGCCAGCAGCTTACCAGGGACAGGGGGCTTCGAGCAGTACTTC	CASSLPGTGGFEQYF
TRBV7-8	TRBJ2-7	-	TRBD1	14	TGTGCCAGCAGCCCTTCGGGACAGCACTACGAGCAGTACTTC	CASSPSGQHYEQYF
TRBV9	TRBJ1-6	-	TRBD1	16	TGTGCCAGCAGCGGCCGGGACAGGGAGGTAGCGTCACCCCTCCACTTT	CASSGRDREVASPLHF
TRBV5-1	TRBJ2-1	-	-	16	TGCGCCAGCAGCCCAGGGGACCGCTCATCCTACAATGAGCAGTTCTTC	CASSPGDRSSYNEQFF
TRBV30	TRBJ2-1	-	-	11	TGTGCCTGGAGTGAGGACAATGAGCAGTTCTTC	CAWSEDNEQFF
TRBV19	TRBJ1-5	-	-	15	TGTGCCAGTAGTATAGGGGGGAGGGGGGGCCAGCCCCAGCATTTT	CASSIGGRGGQPQHF
TRBV11-1	TRBJ2-7	-	-	15	TGTGCCAGCAGCCCTTGGGCCTCAAGCTCCTACGAGCAGTACTTC	CASSPWASSSYEQYF
TRBV4-2	TRBJ2-1	-	TRBD2	15	TGTGCCAGCAGCCCCCAGCGGGACTCCTACAATGAGCAGTTCTTC	CASSPQRDSYNEQFF
TRBV5-4	TRBJ2-7	-	-	12	TGTGCCAGCAGCCCGACCGGATACGAGCAGTACTTC	CASSPTGYEQYF
TRBV27	TRBJ2-2	-	-	12	TGTGCCAGCAGTTTCCGAGCGGGGGAGCTGTTTTTT	CASSFRAGELFF
TRBV15	TRBJ1-1	-	-	14	TGTGCCACCAGCAGAGATATGGAGAACACTGAAGCTTTCTTT	CATSRDMENTEAFF
TRBV7-3	TRBJ2-7	-	TRBD2	13	TGTGCCAGCAGCCTAAGTGGCGGGAGCGAGCAGTACTTC	CASSLSGGSEQYF
TRBV9	TRBJ2-7	medium-sized	TRBD1	13	TGTGCCAGCAGCGTAGCAGGGGGTGACGAGCAGTACTTC	CASSVAGGDEQYF
TRBV29-1	TRBJ2-6	-	-	12	TGCAGCGTTGTTGCTGGGGCCAACGTCCTGACTTTC	CSVVAGANVLTF
TRBV14	TRBJ2-4	once	-	16	TGTGCCAGCAGCCAGGGAGTTGACAGGGCCAAAAACATTCAGTACTTC	CASSQGVDRAKNIQYF
TRBV5-4	TRBJ1-1	once	-	14	TGTGCCAGCAGGGACATGTCGGGCAACACTGAAGCTTTCTTT	CASRDMSGNTEAFF
TRBV7-3	TRBJ2-6	-	-	15	TGTGCCAGCAGCCCTACAAGCTCTGGGGCCAACGTCCTGACTTTC	CASSPTSSGANVLTF
TRBV9	TRBJ2-3	-	-	14	TGTGCCAGCAGCCTAGCAGCGAGCACAGATACGCAGTATTTT	CASSLAASTDTQYF
TRBV28	TRBJ1-5	-	TRBD1	15	TGTGCCAGCAGTGTCCCTAGGACAGGGGGTCAGCCCCAGCATTTT	CASSVPRTGGQPQHF
TRBV29-1	TRBJ1-3	-	-	13	TGCAGCGTTGGTTTTGGCTCTGGAAACACCATATATTTT	CSVGFGSGNTIYF
TRBV15	TRBJ2-7	-	TRBD1	15	TGTGCCACCAGCAGATCGGGACAGGGGGCGGACGAGCAGTACTTC	CATSRSGQGADEQYF
TRBV7-9	TRBJ2-2	-	TRBD1	15	TGTGCCAGCATATCCGCAGGGGGACACACCGGGGAGCTGTTTTTT	CASISAGGHTGELFF
TRBV6-1	TRBJ1-1	-	-	16	TGTGCCAGCAGTGCTGGTATCGGAGGGGGAGGGACTGAAGCTTTCTTT	CASSAGIGGGGTEAFF
TRBV7-8	TRBJ1-5	-	-	16	TGTGCCAGCAGCTTAGGAAACACCTATAGCAATCAGCCCCAGCATTTT	CASSLGNTYSNQPQHF
TRBV6-1	TRBJ1-1	-	TRBD1	19	TGTGCCAGCAGTGAAGCACGGAAGGGAGGACAGGGCGTGAACACTGAAGCTTTCTTT	CASSEARKGGQGVNTEAFF
TRBV15	TRBJ2-5	-	-	15	TGTGCCACCAGCAGAGCCAGGGTTGGGCAGGAGACCCAGTACTTC	CATSRARVGQETQYF
TRBV5-8	TRBJ2-3	once	TRBD2	14	TGTGCCAGCAGCTTGGGACTAGCGACAGATACGCAGTATTTT	CASSLGLATDTQYF
TRBV27	TRBJ1-5	-	-	13	TGTGCCAGCAGTTTTGGAGGGAACCAGCCCCAGCATTTT	CASSFGGNQPQHF
TRBV5-1	TRBJ1-1	-	-	13	TGCGCCACCAAGGACCCAGGGGATCGAGAAGCTTTCTTT	CATKDPGDREAFF
TRBV19	TRBJ2-5	-	-	13	TGTGCCAGTAGTATGGTTGTACAAGAGACCCAGTACTTC	CASSMVVQETQYF
TRBV28	TRBJ2-3	-	-	16	TGTGCCAGCAGTTTATTCCCGCCCTCACGCACAGATACGCAGTATTTT	CASSLFPPSRTDTQYF
TRBV5-1	TRBJ2-5	-	TRBD2	16	TGCGCCAGCAGCTTCGGACTAGCGGGAGGAGGAGAGACCCAGTACTTC	CASSFGLAGGGETQYF
TRBV10-3	TRBJ1-1	-	-	18	TGTGCCATCAGTGAGTCCCACCTACAACGCCCTCTTCCCACTGAAGCTTTCTTT	CAISESHLQRPLPTEAFF
TRBV7-2	TRBJ2-1	-	TRBD2	13	TGTGCCAGCAGCCCACGGGGGGGGGATGAGCAGTTCTTC	CASSPRGGDEQFF
TRBV25-1	TRBJ1-2	-	-	12	TGTGCCAGCATCGGAGGAACACATGGCTACACCTTC	CASIGGTHGYTF
TRBV9	TRBJ1-2	-	-	13	TGTGCCAGCAGCTCCTCGAATAACTATGGCTACACCTTC	CASSSSNNYGYTF
TRBV5-1	TRBJ2-4	once	TRBD2	15	TGCGCCAGCAGCTCTAGCGGGGTAGCCAAAAACATTCAGTACTTC	CASSSSGVAKNIQYF
TRBV2	TRBJ2-1	-	-	14	TGTGCCAGCAGTGAAATTGGTTTCCAGGGTGAGCAGTTCTTC	CASSEIGFQGEQFF
TRBV4-2	TRBJ2-7	-	TRBD2	19	TGTGCCAGCAGCCAAGATCGGGCGGGACTAGCGGCAACTACCTACGAGCAGTACTTC	CASSQDRAGLAATTYEQYF
TRBV28	TRBJ1-1	few	TRBD1	13	TGTGCCAGCAGTCTGATGACAGGGGCTCTAGCTTTCTTT	CASSLMTGALAFF
TRBV5-4	TRBJ2-7	-	-	16	TGTGCCAGCAGCTTGGGGGGTGGACAGAGATTGGACGAGCAGTACTTC	CASSLGGGQRLDEQYF